This T cell receptor (beta chain) was sequenced in a study of beta chain features in type 1 diabetes. Reverse transcribing all isolated RNA meant expressed TCRB transcripts were sequenced. Libraries were prepared by immunoSEQ multiplex PCR; TCRdb keeps only in-frame clonotypes and omits some of them. The top ten hold about 0.02% of the sample, which has 860,000 or so clones, 15% to 20% seen once. The TCR comes from a woman aged 18-29 years in good health. The sequenced sample consisted of naive CD4+ T cells from blood.

The CDR3 DNA reads as TGTGCCAGCAGCTTAGCTCGAGGGACTTTCTCCTACAATGAGCAGTTCTTC. Its translation is CASSLARGTFSYNEQFF. The chain couples TRBV7-2 to TRBJ2-1; tentatively, D is TRBD2 (6 bases). This CDR3 spans 17 amino acids. Germline CDR1 SGHTA, CDR2 FQGNSA. With 0 bases removed from V and 0 bases from J, the gap between germline ends came to 12 bases.